This entry concerns a single TCR beta chain. Original data processing: Amplified reference gene primers provided the basis for estimating nucleated cell counts. Assay: immunoSEQ multiplex PCR; the TCRdb copy retains only in-frame clones and omits some. The V and J calls and clone size come from that table; D and trimming were worked out from the DNA. The top ten hold about 11% of the sample, which has about 270,000 clones, roughly 88% seen once. The sample comes from a study of blood T cell repertoires in COVID-19. Study in general: Sources were T cells, B-cell-depleted T cells, or PBMCs; the material itself was cDNA or gDNA.

Germline V gene data show CDR1 as GTSNPN and CDR2 as SVGIG (reference sequence). The CDR3 runs to 13 residues. V dropped 2 bases and J dropped 6; count of bases not matched to a gene: 4. The receptor's source is a woman in her 70s with acute or convalescent COVID-19. The sample comprised peripheral blood. V and J are TRBV30 and TRBJ1-2, with TRBD1 identical over 9 bases. Written as DNA, the CDR3 is TGTGCCTGGAGTCCGGACAGGGGACATGGCTACACCTTC. It yields the protein CAWSPDRGHGYTF.